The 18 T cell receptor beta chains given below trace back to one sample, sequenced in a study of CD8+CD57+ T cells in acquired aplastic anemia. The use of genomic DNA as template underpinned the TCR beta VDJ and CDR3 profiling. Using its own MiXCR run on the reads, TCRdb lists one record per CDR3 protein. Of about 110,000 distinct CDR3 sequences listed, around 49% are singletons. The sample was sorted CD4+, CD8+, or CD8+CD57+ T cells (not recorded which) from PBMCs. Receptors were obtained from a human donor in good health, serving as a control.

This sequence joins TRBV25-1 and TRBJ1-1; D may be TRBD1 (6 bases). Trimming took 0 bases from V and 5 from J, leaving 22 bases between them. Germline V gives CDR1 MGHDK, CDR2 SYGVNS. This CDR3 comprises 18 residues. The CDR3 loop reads CASSEYTSLGGLGTEAFF. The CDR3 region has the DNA TGTGCCAGCAGTGAATATACTTCCCTCGGGGGGCTAGGAACTGAAGCTTTCTTT. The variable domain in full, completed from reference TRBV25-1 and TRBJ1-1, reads EADIYQTPRYLVIGTGKKITLECSQTMGHDKMYWYQQDPGMELHLIHYSYGVNSTEKGDLSSESTVSRIRTEHFPLTLESARPSHTSQYLCASSEYTSLGGLGTEAFFGQGTRLTVV.

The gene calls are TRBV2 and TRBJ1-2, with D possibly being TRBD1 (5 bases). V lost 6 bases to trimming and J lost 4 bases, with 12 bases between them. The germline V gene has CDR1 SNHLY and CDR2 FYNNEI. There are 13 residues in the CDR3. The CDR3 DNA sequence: TGTGCCAGCAGAGCCGGGACGGTCTATGGCTACACCTTC. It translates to CASRAGTVYGYTF.

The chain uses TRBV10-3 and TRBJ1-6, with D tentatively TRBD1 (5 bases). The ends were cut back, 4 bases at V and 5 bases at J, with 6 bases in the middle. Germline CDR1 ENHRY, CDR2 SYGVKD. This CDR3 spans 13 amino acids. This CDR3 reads CAISGGNNSPLHF. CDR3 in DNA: TGTGCCATCAGTGGGGGGAATAATTCACCCCTCCACTTT.

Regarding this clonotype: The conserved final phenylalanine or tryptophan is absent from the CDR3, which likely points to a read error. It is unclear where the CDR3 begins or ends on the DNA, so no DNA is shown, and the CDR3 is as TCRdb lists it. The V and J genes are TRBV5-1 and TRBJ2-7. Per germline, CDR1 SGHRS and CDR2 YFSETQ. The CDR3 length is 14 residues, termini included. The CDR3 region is CASSLEGRSYEQHS.

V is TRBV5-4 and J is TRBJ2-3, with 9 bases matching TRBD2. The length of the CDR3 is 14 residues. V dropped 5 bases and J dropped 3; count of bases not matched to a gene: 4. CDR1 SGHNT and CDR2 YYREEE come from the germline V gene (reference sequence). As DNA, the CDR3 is TGTGCCAGCAGGTATAGCGGGGGAACAGATACGCAGTATTTT. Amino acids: CASRYSGGTDTQYF.

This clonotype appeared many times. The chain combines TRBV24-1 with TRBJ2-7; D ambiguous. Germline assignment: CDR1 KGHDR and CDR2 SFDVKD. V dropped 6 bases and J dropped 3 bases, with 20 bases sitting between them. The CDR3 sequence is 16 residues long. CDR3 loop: CATSSGQPSGGYEQYF. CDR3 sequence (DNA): TGTGCCACCAGTTCCGGGCAGCCAAGTGGTGGCTACGAGCAGTACTTC.

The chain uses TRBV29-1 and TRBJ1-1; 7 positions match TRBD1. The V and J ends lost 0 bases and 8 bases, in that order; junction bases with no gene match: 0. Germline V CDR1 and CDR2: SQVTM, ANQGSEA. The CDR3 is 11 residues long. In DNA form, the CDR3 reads TGCAGCGTTGAAGAACAGGGGGAAGCTTTCTTT. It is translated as CSVEEQGEAFF.

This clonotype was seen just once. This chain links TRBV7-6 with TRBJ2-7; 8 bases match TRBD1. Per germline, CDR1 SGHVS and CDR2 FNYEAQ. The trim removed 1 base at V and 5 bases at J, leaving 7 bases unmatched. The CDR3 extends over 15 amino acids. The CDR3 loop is CASSLGSAGGHEQYF. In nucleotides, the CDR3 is TGTGCCAGCAGCTTAGGGTCGGCAGGGGGCCACGAGCAGTACTTC. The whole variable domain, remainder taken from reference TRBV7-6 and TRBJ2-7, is GAGVSQSPRYKVTKRGQDVALRCDPISGHVSLYWYRQALGQGPEFLTYFNYEAQQDKSGLPNDRFSAERPEGSISTLTIQRTEQRDSAMYRCASSLGSAGGHEQYFGPGTRLTVT.

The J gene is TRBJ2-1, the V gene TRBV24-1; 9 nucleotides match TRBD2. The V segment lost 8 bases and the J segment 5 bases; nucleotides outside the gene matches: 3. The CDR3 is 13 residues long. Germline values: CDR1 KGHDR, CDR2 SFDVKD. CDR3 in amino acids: CATTASGNNEQFF. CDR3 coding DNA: TGTGCCACCACGGCTAGCGGGAACAATGAGCAGTTCTTC.

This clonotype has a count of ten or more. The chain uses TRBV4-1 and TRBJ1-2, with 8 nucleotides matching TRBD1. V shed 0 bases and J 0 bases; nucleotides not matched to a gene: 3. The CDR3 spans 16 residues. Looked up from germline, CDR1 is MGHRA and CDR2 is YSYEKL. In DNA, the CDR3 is TGCGCCAGCAGCCAAGAGACAGGGGCGACTAACTATGGCTACACCTTC. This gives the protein CASSQETGATNYGYTF.

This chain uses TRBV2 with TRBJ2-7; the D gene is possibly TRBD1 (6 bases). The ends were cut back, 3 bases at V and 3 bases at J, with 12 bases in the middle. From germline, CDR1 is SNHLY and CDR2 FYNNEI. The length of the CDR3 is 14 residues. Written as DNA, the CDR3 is TGTGCCAGCAGTGACGGGACACTAAACTACGAGCAGTACTTC. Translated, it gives CASSDGTLNYEQYF.

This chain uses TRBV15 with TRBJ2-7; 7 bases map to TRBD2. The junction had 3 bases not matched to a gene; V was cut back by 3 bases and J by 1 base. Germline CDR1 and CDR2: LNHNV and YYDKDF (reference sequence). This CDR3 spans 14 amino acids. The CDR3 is CATSSEGLSYEQYF. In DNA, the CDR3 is TGTGCCACCAGCAGCGAGGGACTATCCTACGAGCAGTACTTC. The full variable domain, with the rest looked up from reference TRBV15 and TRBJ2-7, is DAMVIQNPRYQVTQFGKPVTLSCSQTLNHNVMYWYQQKSSQAPKLLFHYYDKDFNNEADTPDNFQSRRPNTSFCFLDIRSPGLGDTAMYLCATSSEGLSYEQYFGPGTRLTVT.

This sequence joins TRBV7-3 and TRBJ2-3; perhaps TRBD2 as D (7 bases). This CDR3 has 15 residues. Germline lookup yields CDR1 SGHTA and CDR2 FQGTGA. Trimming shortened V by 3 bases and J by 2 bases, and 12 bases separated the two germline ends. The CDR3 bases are TGTGCCAGCAGCTTGGGTCGGGGGGCCACAGATACGCAGTATTTT. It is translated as CASSLGRGATDTQYF.

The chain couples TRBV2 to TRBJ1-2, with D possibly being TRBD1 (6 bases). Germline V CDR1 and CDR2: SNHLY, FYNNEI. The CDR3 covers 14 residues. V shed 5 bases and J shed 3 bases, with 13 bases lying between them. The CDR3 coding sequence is TGTGCCAGCAGTAAATCAGGGGATTACTATGGCTACACCTTC. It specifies CASSKSGDYYGYTF.

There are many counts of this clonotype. The CDR3 DNA sequence: TGTGCCAGCAGCTTAGGGGGGTTGGGTCATTCACCCCTCCACTTT. Translated: CASSLGGLGHSPLHF. V gene TRBV5-4 combines with J gene TRBJ1-6, with a tentative D call TRBD1 (6 bases). This CDR3 is built from 15 residues. V dropped 2 bases and J dropped 8 bases, with 14 bases sitting between them. Germline assignment: CDR1 SGHNT and CDR2 YYREEE (reference sequence).

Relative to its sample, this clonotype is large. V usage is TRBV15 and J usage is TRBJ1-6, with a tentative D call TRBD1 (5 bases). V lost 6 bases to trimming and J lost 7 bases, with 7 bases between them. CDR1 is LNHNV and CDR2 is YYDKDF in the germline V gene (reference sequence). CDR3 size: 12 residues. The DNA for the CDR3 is TGTGCCACCAGATCAGGGAATTCACCCCTCCACTTT. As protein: CATRSGNSPLHF.

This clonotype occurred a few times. DNA for the CDR3: TGTGCCAGCAATAGTGCCCGCACAGATACGCAGTATTTT. This sequence encodes CASNSARTDTQYF. The chain uses TRBV2 and TRBJ2-3; no clear D gene. Germline loops: CDR1 SNHLY, CDR2 FYNNEI. This CDR3 region has 13 residues. Deletions cut 7 bases from V and 1 base from J, with 9 bases between.

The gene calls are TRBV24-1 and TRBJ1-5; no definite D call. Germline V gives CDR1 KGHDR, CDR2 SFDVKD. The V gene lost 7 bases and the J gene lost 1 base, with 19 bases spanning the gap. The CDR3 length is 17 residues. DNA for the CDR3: TGTGCCACCAGGAAGGACCTGGACGAAGGAAGCAATCAGCCCCAGCATTTT. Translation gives CATRKDLDEGSNQPQHF.